This T cell receptor beta chain was recovered during a study of T cell responses to AZD1222 COVID-19 vaccine. The assay was immunoSEQ multiplex PCR, and TCRdb's table has in-frame clones only and misses some. The table shows over 120,000 clones, with about 90% occurring only once. Germline lookup yields CDR1 SGHTA and CDR2 FQGNSA. This CDR3 contains 16 residues. The V and J ends lost 2 bases and 0 bases, in that order; junction bases with no gene match: 3. The V call is TRBV7-2, the J call TRBJ2-3, with 9 nucleotides matching TRBD2. The material was peripheral blood, obtained 28 days after the second AZD1222 dose. This TCR was sampled from an adult who received the AZD1222 COVID-19 vaccine. The CDR3 nucleotides read TGTGCCAGCAGCTTACTGGCGGGAGGGAGCACAGATACGCAGTATTTT. Translating gives CASSLLAGGSTDTQYF.